A single sample gave rise to the 13 T cell receptor beta chains below, sequenced in a study of OX40 agonist ivuxolimab in advanced cancers. TCRdb keeps only in-frame clones here, not all; method: immunoSEQ multiplex PCR. The data hold 30,000 or so clones, with approximately 89% observed a single time. The sequences come from CD4+ or CD8+ T cells sorted from blood, collected in a trial of the OX40 agonist ivuxolimab. These receptor sequences come from an adult with an advanced solid tumor such as melanoma, head and neck, liver or kidney cancer.

The chain has TRBV28 and TRBJ2-2, with D maybe TRBD2 (5 bases). Between the trimmed V and J ends, which lost 3 bases and 2 bases, there was a span of 10 bases. The CDR3 sequence is 15 residues long. CDR1 is MDHEN, CDR2 SYDVKM, per germline. In DNA, the CDR3 is TGTGCCAGCAGTTTTCGACTAATCAACACCGGGGAGCTGTTTTTT. It specifies CASSFRLINTGELFF.

The chain combines TRBV2 with TRBJ2-1, with TRBD1 matching 7 bases. The trim removed 7 bases at V and 6 bases at J, leaving 15 bases unmatched. The CDR3 extends over 16 amino acids. CDR1 is SNHLY and CDR2 is FYNNEI in the germline V gene. CDR3 residues: CASTPGQMLGGNEQFF. The CDR3 DNA follows: TGTGCCAGCACCCCGGGACAGATGCTTGGGGGCAATGAGCAGTTCTTC.

The chain couples TRBV7-8 to TRBJ2-1; TRBD2 is a possible D gene (6 bases). Germline loops: CDR1 SGHVS, CDR2 FQNEAQ. V was pared by 5 bases and J by 15 bases, with 17 bases between. The CDR3 covers 12 residues. CDR3 amino acids: CASSPTGVTRFF. The CDR3 DNA reads TGTGCCAGCAGCCCCACGGGGGTTACTCGGTTCTTC.

The rearrangement links TRBV11-2 to TRBJ2-1, with TRBD2 identical over 13 bases. Unmatched junction bases numbered 12, after V lost 0 bases and J lost 10 bases. There are 18 residues in the CDR3. Germline CDR1 reads SGHAT; CDR2 reads FQNNGV. In DNA, the CDR3 is TGTGCCAGCAGCTTAGAACAGATCTGGACTAGCGGGAGTCTAGAGCAGTTCTTC. Encoded protein: CASSLEQIWTSGSLEQFF.

This chain links TRBV6-1 with TRBJ2-7; D is tentatively TRBD1 or TRBD2 (5 bases each). The CDR3 loop spans 14 amino acids. Germline loops: CDR1 MNHNS, CDR2 SASEGT. Trimming took 7 bases from V and 3 from J, leaving 16 bases between them. The CDR3 loop is CASTERGWLYEQYF. The CDR3 region has the DNA TGTGCCAGCACCGAGAGGGGATGGCTCTACGAGCAGTACTTC.

This chain connects TRBV11-3 to TRBJ2-1, with D perhaps matching TRBD1 (6 bases). CDR3 size: 16 residues. The V end was cut by 0 bases, the J end by 2 bases, with 11 bases between. Germline V gene lookup returns CDR1 SGHNT and CDR2 YENEEA. The CDR3 loop is CASSLEGTSAYNEQFF. DNA for the CDR3: TGTGCCAGCAGCTTAGAGGGGACAAGTGCCTACAATGAGCAGTTCTTC.

The CDR3 nucleotides are TGTGCCAGCAGCTTGGTAGCGGGGGGGCCGAGCGGGGAGCTGTTTTTT. It specifies CASSLVAGGPSGELFF. The rearrangement links TRBV5-4 to TRBJ2-2; 11 nucleotides match TRBD2. Trimming removed 0 bases from V and 7 bases from J; junction bases left unmatched: 5. CDR3 length: 16 residues. The V gene's germline CDR1 is SGHNT and CDR2 YYREEE (reference sequence).

This clone has just one count. The chain recombines TRBV11-2 with TRBJ2-7; TRBD2 might be the D (5 bases). The CDR3 loop spans 14 amino acids. Trimming removed 4 bases from V and 1 base from J, with 11 bases in between. Germline CDR1 SGHAT, CDR2 FQNNGV. CDR3 nucleotides: TGTGCCAGCAGCTACGGGGTTGGGTCCTACGAGCAGTACTTC. Translation: CASSYGVGSYEQYF.

V is TRBV5-1 and J is TRBJ2-7, with D maybe TRBD2 (5 bases). The CDR3 has 14 residues. Trimming left V 5 bases short and J 3 bases short, with 15 bases between. Germline V lookup: CDR1 SGHRS, CDR2 YFSETQ. CDR3: CASRSGERFYEQYF. For the CDR3, the DNA is TGCGCCAGCAGGTCGGGTGAGCGGTTCTACGAGCAGTACTTC.

The genes are TRBV11-1 and TRBJ2-2; D unresolved. The CDR3 is 17 residues long. Germline loops: CDR1 SGHAT, CDR2 FQDESV (reference sequence). The ends were cut back, 3 bases at V and 6 bases at J, with 20 bases in the middle. The CDR3 loop reads CASSFGSRAVEAGELFF. Here the CDR3 DNA reads TGTGCCAGCAGCTTCGGCTCTAGGGCTGTGGAAGCCGGGGAGCTGTTTTTT.

The V and J genes are TRBV14 and TRBJ2-7; D might be TRBD2 (6 bases). Trimming removed 5 bases from V and 5 bases from J, with 16 bases in between. This CDR3 is built from 14 residues. Germline V gives CDR1 SGHDN, CDR2 FVKESK. This chain's CDR3 is CASSLGGSRHEQYF. The DNA for the CDR3 is TGTGCCAGCAGCTTGGGAGGCAGTAGGCACGAGCAGTACTTC.

The chain joins TRBV29-1 to TRBJ2-3; weak D call: TRBD2 (6 bases). Germline lookup yields CDR1 SQVTM and CDR2 ANQGSEA. The CDR3 loop spans 14 amino acids. The ends were cut back, 3 bases at V and 4 bases at J, with 14 bases in the middle. In DNA, the CDR3 is TGCAGCGTTGAGTGGTTAGGGGAGGCAGATACGCAGTATTTT. It codes for CSVEWLGEADTQYF.

J is TRBJ2-2 and V is TRBV19; D not certain. The CDR3 runs to 15 residues. Germline V gene data show CDR1 as LNHDA and CDR2 as SQIVND (reference sequence). The V gene lost 5 bases and the J gene lost 0 bases, with 10 bases spanning the gap. The CDR3 loop reads CASSPRTPNTGELFF. CDR3 in DNA: TGTGCCAGTAGTCCTCGGACCCCGAACACCGGGGAGCTGTTTTTT.